Listed here are 18 T cell receptor beta chains from one sample, sequenced in a study of T cell clusters in autoimmune cytopenias. TRB amplification used roughly 250 ng of peripheral blood genomic DNA. One tube held mixed TRB-A and TRB-B primer pools for touch-down PCR. TCRdb reanalyzed the multiplex PCR reads, giving one entry per CDR3 protein sequence and no DNA. The sample's table shows about 8,400 distinct CDR3 sequences. Sample: peripheral blood. These receptors all come from a human donor with an autoimmune cytopenia or autoimmune hepatitis (not recorded which).

Judged by frequency, this clonotype is medium-sized. V and J are TRBV12-3 or TRBV12-4 and TRBJ1-2. The CDR3 loop spans 12 amino acids. The CDR3 here is CASSLAGYGYTF.

The CDR3 sequence is CASSQGQYNSPLHF. V is TRBV18 and J is TRBJ1-6; TCRdb names TRBD1, which stays unverified in the absence of DNA. The CDR3 consists of 14 residues. The germline V gene has CDR1 KGHSH and CDR2 LQKENI.

The chain recombines TRBV5-1 with TRBJ2-2; lacking DNA, the TRBD2 call made by TCRdb goes unchecked. CDR1 and CDR2 from the germline V gene are SGHRS and YFSETQ. The CDR3 is 16 amino acids. The CDR3 loop is CASSLEAGGVSGELFF. The full variable domain, its missing parts supplied by reference TRBV5-1 and TRBJ2-2, is KAGVTQTPRYLIKTRGQQVTLSCSPISGHRSVSWYQQTPGQGLQFLFEYFSETQRNKGNFPGRFSGRQFSNSRSEMNVSTLELGDSALYLCASSLEAGGVSGELFFGEGSRLTVL.

The chain carries TRBV6-6 and TRBJ1-2. This CDR3 is built from 14 residues. The V gene's germline CDR1 is MNHNY and CDR2 SVGAGI (reference sequence). The CDR3: CASRAVAPNYGYTF.

The chain employs TRBV13 and TRBJ2-7; TCRdb's D gene call, TRBD1, goes unchecked for lack of DNA. Germline values: CDR1 PRHDT, CDR2 FYEKMQ (reference sequence). The CDR3 has 13 residues. CDR3 sequence reads: CATTLFTGSEQYF.

The chain couples TRBV21-1 to TRBJ1-1; TCRdb outputs TRBD1, but without DNA this stays unchecked. TRBV21-1 is a pseudogene segment. The CDR3 is 15 residues long. The CDR3 protein is CASSKAGGSNTEAFF.

This clonotype is called medium-sized based on its frequency. The gene calls are TRBV19 and TRBJ2-3; the D gene TCRdb calls, TRBD2, cannot be checked with no DNA. The CDR3 is 15 residues long. Germline loops: CDR1 LNHDA, CDR2 SQIVND (reference sequence). CDR3 sequence reads: CASSNGLGRTDTQYF.

By frequency, this clonotype registers medium-sized. This chain connects TRBV20-1 to TRBJ2-1; TCRdb picks TRBD2, but there is no DNA to check that call. The CDR3 runs 16 residues. Per germline, CDR1 DFQATT and CDR2 SNEGSKA (reference sequence). The CDR3: CSANDPSGGEDNEQFF.

The chain joins TRBV28 to TRBJ1-1; there is no DNA to check the TCRdb D call of TRBD1. The CDR3 runs 15 residues. Germline CDR1 reads MDHEN; CDR2 reads SYDVKM. CDR3 sequence: CASSVTGRKWCEAFF.

The chain links TRBV5-1 to TRBJ1-4; TCRdb's assignment of TRBD1 cannot be checked, as there is no DNA. The CDR3 runs to 19 residues. Germline V lookup: CDR1 SGHRS, CDR2 YFSETQ. CDR3 loop: CASRGAGQGSSATNEKLFF.

J is TRBJ2-1 and V is TRBV3-1; the D call from TCRdb, TRBD2, cannot be confirmed without DNA. The V gene's germline CDR1 is LGHDT and CDR2 YNNKEL (reference sequence). CDR3 length: 13 amino acids. CDR3 protein: CASSQGLGTSRFF.

This CDR3 is CASSLAQGADTEAFF. The chain joins TRBV11-2 to TRBJ1-1; TCRdb's D gene call, TRBD1, goes unchecked for lack of DNA. Germline-derived CDR1 and CDR2 are SGHAT and FQNNGV. The CDR3 spans 15 residues.

V and J are TRBV5-4 and TRBJ1-1; TCRdb calls TRBD1, which cannot be checked without DNA. The CDR3 extends over 15 amino acids. Germline V lookup: CDR1 SGHNT, CDR2 YYREEE (reference sequence). CDR3 protein: CASSPTSGQNTEAFF.

This chain links TRBV12-3 or TRBV12-4 with TRBJ1-5; TCRdb outputs TRBD1, but without DNA this stays unchecked. This CDR3 contains 13 residues. CDR3 sequence: CASSLGGGQPQHF.

In terms of frequency, this clonotype is medium-sized (0.01 to 0.1%). This chain joins TRBV20-1 and TRBJ2-7; no DNA is available, so the TRBD1 call from TCRdb remains unchecked. The germline V gene encodes CDR1 DFQATT and CDR2 SNEGSKA (reference sequence). CDR3 length: 15 amino acids. The CDR3 loop reads CSARDWAGSNYEQYF.

The genes are TRBV27 and TRBJ1-4; TCRdb reports TRBD1, a call that lacks DNA to check it against. Germline-derived CDR1 and CDR2 are MNHEY and SMNVEV (reference sequence). This CDR3 contains 15 residues. CDR3 sequence: CASSPLGTTNEKLFF.

The chain is built from TRBV11-2 and TRBJ2-3. The CDR3 is 13 residues long. The germline CDR1 and CDR2 sequences are SGHAT and FQNNGV. CDR3 amino acids: CASSPKITDTQYF.

The chain employs TRBV7-3 and TRBJ2-1; no DNA is available, so the TRBD1 call from TCRdb remains unchecked. The CDR3 is made up of 13 amino acids. Germline V gives CDR1 SGHTA, CDR2 FQGTGA. This CDR3 reads CASSLGAYNEQFF. Variable domain in full (rest from reference TRBV7-3 and TRBJ2-1): GAGVSQTPSNKVTEKGKYVELRCDPISGHTALYWYRQSLGQGPEFLIYFQGTGAADDSGLPNDRFFAVRPEGSVSTLKIQRTERGDSAVYLCASSLGAYNEQFFGPGTRLTVL.